This TCR beta chain is from a study of blood T cells in healthy people across ages. Study-wide results and limits: Long-lived donors had more naive CD4+ cells and higher diversity than aged donors.

Combining a sample-barcoded 5' primer with a J-beta primer mix, a second PCR ran for roughly 6 to 12 cycles. Every cDNA was tagged by a template-switch adaptor with 12 random nucleotides. MiXCR, applied by TCRdb to the 5' RACE reads, yields one record per CDR3 protein. The table shows about 1 million distinct CDR3 sequences, with more than 40% occurring only once. V was trimmed by 5 bases and J by 7 bases, leaving 21 bases between them. The CDR3 totals 16 residues. Germline V gene lookup returns CDR1 MNHEY and CDR2 SMNVEV (reference sequence). In regard to this clonotype: The antigen is unknown.

Every sample gave at least 5 micrograms of total RNA when it was extracted. The chain uses TRBV27 and TRBJ2-1; unclear D gene. Sequenced material: blood. This TCR was sampled from an older woman in good health. DNA of the CDR3: TGTGCCAGCAGTCAACTTCGGGTTGGCCGTAAAAATGAGCAGTTCTTC. It codes for CASSQLRVGRKNEQFF.